These 18 T cell receptor beta chains originate from one sample sequenced in a study of T cell responses to AZD1222 COVID-19 vaccine. The assay was immunoSEQ multiplex PCR, and TCRdb's table has in-frame clones only and misses some. The repertoire includes approximately 100,000 clones, roughly 86% of them detected once, and around 9.6% sits in the top ten. Sequenced here: peripheral blood, sampled 28 days after the second AZD1222 dose. The source is an adult who received the AZD1222 COVID-19 vaccine.

This clone was counted many times. V is TRBV11-2 and J is TRBJ2-1, with 12 bases fitting TRBD2. Trimming at V came to 4 bases and at J to 5 bases, leaving 6 bases not matched to a gene. CDR1 is SGHAT and CDR2 is FQNNGV in the germline V gene. CDR3 length: 16 amino acids. The chain's CDR3 is CASSSRTSGTHNEQFF. The CDR3 nucleotides are TGTGCCAGCAGCTCCCGGACTAGCGGGACCCACAATGAGCAGTTCTTC.

The chain combines TRBV30 with TRBJ1-1; D uncertain. CDR1 is GTSNPN, CDR2 SVGIG, per germline (reference sequence). The CDR3 is 12 residues long. V was pared by 0 bases and J by 0 bases, with 2 bases between. The CDR3 region has the DNA TGTGCCTGGAGTGTAATGAACACTGAAGCTTTCTTT. Translation: CAWSVMNTEAFF. The full variable domain, in which reference TRBV30 and TRBJ1-1 provide the parts outside the CDR3, is SQTIHQWPATLVQPVGSPLSLECTVEGTSNPNLYWYRQAAGRGLQLLFYSVGIGQISSEVPQNLSASRPQDRQFILSSKKLLLSDSGFYLCAWSVMNTEAFFGQGTRLTVV.

The chain recombines TRBV4-3 with TRBJ1-6; no firm D call. The CDR3 consists of 14 residues. Germline CDR1 and CDR2: LGHNA and YSLEER. V was cut by 5 bases and J by 0 bases, with 5 bases left in between. The CDR3 here is CASSISSYNSPLHF. The CDR3 DNA sequence: TGCGCCAGCAGCATAAGCTCCTATAATTCACCCCTCCACTTT.

The chain employs TRBV10-3 and TRBJ2-1, with 8 bases that match TRBD2. V lost 7 bases and J lost 9; bases outside the gene matches: 8. Germline CDR1 is ENHRY and CDR2 is SYGVKD. The CDR3 totals 13 residues. In DNA form, the CDR3 reads TGTGCCATCACTGACAGCGGGAGTGTTGAGCAGTTCTTC. This sequence encodes CAITDSGSVEQFF.

The chain has TRBV14 and TRBJ2-1; maybe TRBD2 (6 bases). CDR3 length equals 16 residues. From germline, CDR1 is SGHDN and CDR2 FVKESK. The V end was cut by 4 bases, the J end by 0 bases, with 13 bases between. The CDR3 loop is CASSLLARSSYNEQFF. CDR3 nucleotides: TGTGCCAGCAGCCTCCTAGCGCGTAGCTCCTACAATGAGCAGTTCTTC.

The CDR3 loop reads CASSTMGQPNTEAFF. CDR3 coding DNA: TGTGCCAGCAGCACAATGGGACAGCCGAACACTGAAGCTTTCTTT. V usage is TRBV13 and J usage is TRBJ1-1, with 7 positions matching TRBD1. V lost 5 bases, J lost 1 base, and 7 bases stayed unmatched. CDR3 length: 15 amino acids. The germline V gene encodes CDR1 PRHDT and CDR2 FYEKMQ (reference sequence). Full variable domain (remainder filled in from reference TRBV13 and TRBJ1-1): AAGVIQSPRHLIKEKRETATLKCYPIPRHDTVYWYQQGPGQDPQFLISFYEKMQSDKGSIPDRFSAQQFSDYHSELNMSSLELGDSALYFCASSTMGQPNTEAFFGQGTRLTVV.

V gene TRBV3-1 (or the pseudogene TRBV3-2) combines with J gene TRBJ2-3; D is ambiguous. Trimming took 4 bases from V and 4 from J, leaving 15 bases between them. There are 15 residues in the CDR3. Germline CDR1 and CDR2: LGHDT and YNNKEL (reference sequence). The CDR3 sequence is CASSPVTSRADTQYF. As DNA, the CDR3 is TGTGCCAGCAGCCCCGTGACTTCTCGCGCAGATACGCAGTATTTT.

The V gene is TRBV29-1, the J gene TRBJ2-1, with 8 bases lining up with TRBD1. V was clipped by 7 bases and J by 8 bases; unmatched bases: 13. Germline V gene sequence: CDR1 SQVTM, CDR2 ANQGSEA. The CDR3 spans 14 residues. The CDR3 region is CSAATPPGGHEQFF. In nucleotides, the CDR3 is TGCAGCGCGGCGACACCCCCAGGGGGCCATGAGCAGTTCTTC.

The chain carries TRBV7-9 and TRBJ1-3; D gene unclear. The CDR3 runs 13 residues. The germline V gene encodes CDR1 SEHNR and CDR2 FQNEAQ (reference sequence). V lost 8 bases and J 0 bases, leaving 8 bases between the germline ends. The CDR3 loop reads CASLLSSGNTIYF. Written as DNA, the CDR3 is TGTGCCAGCTTACTAAGCTCTGGAAACACCATATATTTT.

This clone was observed a single time. The chain recombines TRBV6-2 or TRBV6-3 with TRBJ1-1; D unresolved. Trimming pared 0 bases from V and 0 bases from J, leaving 17 bases between. The CDR3 length is 18 residues. Germline lookup yields CDR1 MNHEY and CDR2 SVGEGT. CDR3 region: CASSYSVEETWMNTEAFF. The CDR3 nucleotides read TGTGCCAGCAGTTACTCGGTGGAGGAGACCTGGATGAACACTGAAGCTTTCTTT.

Only one count was recorded for this clone. The chain carries TRBV5-1 and TRBJ1-1; no definite D call. Trimming pared 1 base from V and 5 bases from J, leaving 9 bases between. CDR1 and CDR2 from the germline V gene are SGHRS and YFSETQ. The CDR3 totals 13 residues. The CDR3 here is CASSLSEETEAFF. The DNA for the CDR3 is TGCGCCAGCAGCTTGTCAGAGGAGACTGAAGCTTTCTTT. Full variable domain (remainder filled in from reference TRBV5-1 and TRBJ1-1): KAGVTQTPRYLIKTRGQQVTLSCSPISGHRSVSWYQQTPGQGLQFLFEYFSETQRNKGNFPGRFSGRQFSNSRSEMNVSTLELGDSALYLCASSLSEETEAFFGQGTRLTVV.

This rearrangement joins TRBV2 to TRBJ1-2; a weak D match, TRBD1 (5 bases). CDR1 SNHLY and CDR2 FYNNEI come from the germline V gene. The CDR3 contains 14 residues. The V end was cut by 5 bases, the J end by 2 bases, with 12 bases between. This chain's CDR3 is CASSRSGGNYGYTF. For the CDR3, the DNA is TGTGCCAGCAGTCGCTCCGGGGGAAACTATGGCTACACCTTC. The complete variable domain, with remaining parts taken from reference TRBV2 and TRBJ1-2, reads EPEVTQTPSHQVTQMGQEVILRCVPISNHLYFYWYRQILGQKVEFLVSFYNNEISEKSEIFDDQFSVERPDGSNFTLKIRSTKLEDSAMYFCASSRSGGNYGYTFGSGTRLTVV.

The chain has TRBV11-2 and TRBJ1-2; possibly TRBD1 for D (5 bases). Germline V gives CDR1 SGHAT, CDR2 FQNNGV. The CDR3 contains 17 residues. Between the trimmed V and J ends, which lost 6 bases and 4 bases, there was a span of 24 bases. The CDR3 bases are TGTGCCAGCAGACTTAATTTAGGGGACCCCGGCGGCTATGGCTACACCTTC. Its protein is CASRLNLGDPGGYGYTF.

V usage is TRBV23-1 and J usage is TRBJ2-5; D ambiguous. TRBV23-1 is flagged as an ORF with uncertain function. This CDR3 is 11 amino acids long. V dropped 6 bases and J dropped 4 bases, with 6 bases sitting between them. The CDR3, as DNA: TGCGCCAGCAGGTTTAGAGAGACCCAGTACTTC. Amino acid sequence: CASRFRETQYF.

The chain has TRBV19 and TRBJ2-7; D gene uncertain. Germline lookup yields CDR1 LNHDA and CDR2 SQIVND (reference sequence). V dropped 1 base and J dropped 2 bases, with 9 bases sitting between them. The CDR3 contains 14 residues. This CDR3 reads CASSIGVQTYEQYF. CDR3 coding DNA: TGTGCCAGTAGTATAGGGGTACAGACCTACGAGCAGTACTTC. Full variable domain (rest looked up from reference TRBV19 and TRBJ2-7): DGGITQSPKYLFRKEGQNVTLSCEQNLNHDAMYWYRQDPGQGLRLIYYSQIVNDFQKGDIAEGYSVSREKKESFPLTVTSAQKNPTAFYLCASSIGVQTYEQYFGPGTRLTVT.

This sequence joins TRBV10-1 and TRBJ2-7; 9 bases align to TRBD1. After removal of 6 bases from V and 5 bases from J, the junction contained 11 bases not matched to a gene. The germline gives CDR1 WNHNN, CDR2 SYGVQD (reference sequence). The CDR3 length is 15 residues. CDR3 nucleotide sequence: TGCGCCAGCAGCGGGCGCGGGACAGGGCACCACGAGCAGTACTTC. Residues: CASSGRGTGHHEQYF.

The chain joins TRBV19 to TRBJ1-4; D is uncertain. V lost 10 bases and J lost 8, with 20 bases in between. This CDR3 is 14 amino acids long. The germline gives CDR1 LNHDA, CDR2 SQIVND (reference sequence). The CDR3 coding sequence is TGTGCCACCCTAAGCCGGGGTAGGCAGGAAAAACTGTTTTTT. Encoded protein: CATLSRGRQEKLFF.

V gene TRBV27 combines with J gene TRBJ1-5, with D hard to call. This CDR3 has 15 amino acids. The germline CDR1 and CDR2 sequences are MNHEY and SMNVEV (reference sequence). V was shortened by 0 bases and J by 0 bases, with 6 bases between the two germline ends. This CDR3 reads CASSLSVNSNQPQHF. CDR3 DNA: TGTGCCAGCAGTTTATCAGTGAATAGCAATCAGCCCCAGCATTTT.